What follows describes a single T cell receptor beta chain. This receptor's antigen is unknown. No clone much larger than this one lies a single base away; base qualities are absent. The data originate from a study of PD-1 blockade in classical Hodgkin lymphoma (dated by TCRdb to about 2020). Broadly, across the study: Nivolumab dosing was 3 mg/kg intravenously every 2 weeks, continuing until either disease progression or unacceptable toxicity. The study used TCR beta sequencing and CyTOF to define a peripheral blood immune signature of response to PD-1 blockade in classical Hodgkin lymphoma. Study-wide conclusions, independent of this receptor: A significant rise by C4D1 was seen in CD4+ but not CD8+ TCR diversity (p=0.0027 vs p=0.16), with the rise being most apparent in complete responders (p=0.02). Baseline TCR diversity was reported as lower in newly diagnosed patients than in healthy donors, and lower still in relapsed/refractory patients. The study covered only a single clinical trial cohort, and the causes of the repertoire differences, possibly disease activity or prior therapy, were still not defined. Lower diversity was observed in patients in whom nivolumab was started less than 1 year after ASCT, and these patients were excluded from later analyses so that confounding by immune reconstitution would be avoided. Baseline diversity similar to that of newly diagnosed patients was observed in trial patients achieving complete response, whereas significantly lower diversity was observed in partial responders and progressors.

The CDR3, cysteine through phenylalanine, is 12 amino acids long. Only the CDR3 region is kept as DNA, spanning 36 bases read in frame from base 1. CDR1 is given as KGHSH and CDR2 as LQKENI, both from the germline V gene. V is cut back by 6 bases and J by 7 bases, with 4 bases in the junction unmatched. The Qiagen DNeasy kit was used to extract genomic DNA both from unsorted PBMCs and from the negatively selected CD4+ and CD8+ fractions. Amplification of TCR beta CDR3 regions was done by immunoSEQ multiplex PCR with primers that anneal to V and J segments. A synthetic immune receptor repertoire was used to minimize amplification bias, and remaining bias was computationally removed after sequencing. From the authors' description of their analysis: Custom Python scripts were used to quantify repertoire diversity as the Shannon entropy index. The unsorted, CD4+ and CD8+ repertoires were each analyzed separately, with the exception of combined analyses, where CD4+ and CD8+ sequences were merged in silico. Clonal expansion was defined as a frequency increase of at least 2-fold after treatment compared with C1D1, and clones undetected at baseline were assigned a pseudocount of 0.5. Singleton clones were defined as clones with 0 or 1 copy at C1D1, and non-singleton clones were defined as clones with 2 or more copies. By matching protein sequences in sorted samples from the same patient, clones expanded in unsorted samples were annotated as CD4+, CD8+ or unknown. Wilcoxon tests on paired samples were used to test diversity changes from C1D1 to C4D1. TCRdb limited this immuneACCESS table to in-frame rearrangements with V and J called. A share of clones is missing; checked studies link under half to unresolved V genes, and the rest is unexplained. For V, J and clone size, that table is used; D and trimming come from the DNA. This sample gives tens of thousands of clones in total; 87% of them show up just once. Roughly 8% of the sample is held by the ten biggest clonotypes.

Reading the label with the study, this specimen's time point is: cycle 4 day 1 (C4D1), after 5 to 7 weeks of nivolumab. Relapse after autologous stem cell transplantation had occurred in all trial patients, and cohorts A, B and C were distinguished by prior brentuximab vedotin exposure. The trial cohort included roughly 60 patients with relapsed/refractory classical Hodgkin lymphoma, and each patient had a best overall response of complete response, partial response or progressive disease. Trial patients were treated with single-agent nivolumab in the multi-cohort phase II CheckMate 205 trial. An independent review committee assessed best overall response by applying the 2007 International Working Group response criteria. Trial PBMCs were obtained immediately prior to nivolumab initiation (C1D1) and on therapy at cycle 2 day 1 and cycle 4 day 1. Peripheral blood was collected in 8 mL Vacutainer Cell Preparation Tubes, from which PBMCs were isolated by centrifugation and then cryopreserved.

The sample consisted of peripheral blood mononuclear cells (PBMCs), taken before the fourth cycle of nivolumab. The clonotype comes from a human donor with classical Hodgkin lymphoma. The receptor chain draws on TRBV18 and TRBJ1-2, and TRBD1 aligns with 8 junction nucleotides. CDR3 region: CASSLTGGGYTF. The DNA reads TGTGCCAGCTCTCTTACAGGGGGTGGCTACACCTTC. Outside the CDR3, residues come from the reference TRBV18 and TRBJ1-2 proteins, so the full variable domain is: NAGVMQNPRHLVRRRGQEARLRCSPMKGHSHVYWYRQLPEEGLKFMVYLQKENIIDESGMPKERFSAEFPKEGPSILRIQQVVRGDSAAYFCASSLTGGGYTFGSGTRLTVV.